Below, 26 T cell receptor beta chains from the same sample are listed, as sequenced in a study of T-cell memory formation after mild COVID-19. TCRdb processed the 5' RACE reads anew with MiXCR; each CDR3 protein has one entry. The sample has roughly 350,000 distinct CDR3 sequences; roughly an eighth are singletons. Sequences were obtained from PBMCs or a T cell subset sorted from them (not recorded which). These receptors originate from a man aged 18 to 29 who had mild COVID-19 (a few samples of this study predate the infection). Cell type and time point are not known.

The genes are TRBV5-1 and TRBJ1-1, with D possibly TRBD1 on 5 matching bases. This CDR3 has 16 residues. V was cut by 0 bases and J by 1 base, with 13 bases left in between. Germline loops: CDR1 SGHRS, CDR2 YFSETQ. This CDR3 reads CASSLAQGIENTEAFF. The CDR3 DNA follows: TGCGCCAGCAGCTTGGCTCAGGGTATCGAGAACACTGAAGCTTTCTTT.

This clonotype was seen a handful of times. The chain links TRBV4-1 to TRBJ2-5; 7 nucleotides agree with TRBD1. The CDR3 is 15 residues long. CDR1 is MGHRA and CDR2 is YSYEKL in the germline V gene. Germline trimming cut 3 bases from V and 5 bases from J; bases unmatched to any gene: 9. This CDR3 is CASSQAPTGYETQYF. The CDR3 DNA reads TGCGCCAGCAGCCAGGCTCCGACAGGGTACGAGACCCAGTACTTC.

In its sample, this clonotype was seen a few times. This chain connects TRBV29-1 to TRBJ2-4; 10 bases match TRBD1. The CDR3 is 13 residues long. V trimming: 2 bases; J trimming: 6 bases; junction bases outside the gene matches: 1. Germline V CDR1 and CDR2: SQVTM, ANQGSEA. CDR3 amino acids: CSVERDRGNIQYF. The CDR3 DNA is TGCAGCGTTGAAAGGGACAGGGGAAACATTCAGTACTTC.

The chain uses TRBV11-1 and TRBJ1-1, with D uncertain. V was cut by 7 bases and J by 0 bases, with 12 bases left in between. The CDR3 totals 14 residues. Germline-derived CDR1 and CDR2 are SGHAT and FQDESV (reference sequence). CDR3 nucleotide sequence: TGTGCCAGCACACCGGGGTCTGTGAACACTGAAGCTTTCTTT. It encodes CASTPGSVNTEAFF. Drawing the rest from reference TRBV11-1 and TRBJ1-1, the complete variable domain is EAEVAQSPRYKITEKSQAVAFWCDPISGHATLYWYRQILGQGPELLVQFQDESVVDDSQLPKDRFSAERLKGVDSTLKIQPAELGDSAMYLCASTPGSVNTEAFFGQGTRLTVV.

The V gene is TRBV6-2 or TRBV6-3, the J gene TRBJ2-1; D ambiguous. Germline V CDR1 and CDR2: MNHEY, SVGEGT. The germline V and J ends were trimmed by 2 bases and 9 bases, with 14 bases remaining between them. The CDR3 length is 14 residues. This chain's CDR3 is CASSYLGLLAEQFF. DNA of the CDR3: TGTGCCAGCAGTTACCTGGGGTTATTGGCTGAGCAGTTCTTC.

This clonotype was observed at least ten times. The chain employs TRBV27 and TRBJ2-1; no clear D. The V end was cut by 1 base, the J end by 4 bases, with 8 bases between. The length of the CDR3 is 14 residues. CDR1 and CDR2 from the germline V gene are MNHEY and SMNVEV (reference sequence). CDR3 in DNA: TGTGCCAGCAGTTTATATTACCAATACAATGAGCAGTTCTTC. Its translation: CASSLYYQYNEQFF.

This clonotype was picked up a small number of times. The gene calls are TRBV19 and TRBJ1-2; no firm D call. The length of the CDR3 is 12 residues. V was clipped by 10 bases and J by 2 bases, with 11 bases between them. The V gene's germline CDR1 is LNHDA and CDR2 SQIVND (reference sequence). Here the CDR3 reads CATGAGNYGYTF. In DNA form, the CDR3 reads TGTGCCACCGGTGCAGGAAACTATGGCTACACCTTC. Using reference TRBV19 and TRBJ1-2 for the parts outside the CDR3, the full variable domain is DGGITQSPKYLFRKEGQNVTLSCEQNLNHDAMYWYRQDPGQGLRLIYYSQIVNDFQKGDIAEGYSVSREKKESFPLTVTSAQKNPTAFYLCATGAGNYGYTFGSGTRLTVV.

The V and J genes are TRBV4-3 and TRBJ2-5; 7 nucleotides agree with TRBD1. The V segment lost 0 bases and the J segment 4 bases; nucleotides outside the gene matches: 8. The CDR3 length is 16 residues. CDR1 and CDR2 (germline): LGHNA, YSLEER. This chain's CDR3 is CASSQEVGQVGETQYF. The CDR3 region has the DNA TGCGCCAGCAGCCAAGAAGTCGGACAGGTCGGAGAGACCCAGTACTTC.

This chain joins TRBV7-9 and TRBJ1-3; D not certain. Trimming pared 1 base from V and 2 bases from J, leaving 9 bases between. CDR1 is SEHNR and CDR2 is FQNEAQ in the germline V gene (reference sequence). The CDR3 is 15 amino acids. DNA for the CDR3: TGTGCCAGCAGCTTAGTTGGGATCCCTGGAAACACCATATATTTT. This codes for CASSLVGIPGNTIYF.

V is TRBV28 and J is TRBJ1-3; D call uncertain. CDR3 length equals 15 residues. Germline CDR1 and CDR2: MDHEN and SYDVKM. Trimming cost V 5 bases and J 1 base, with 12 bases left between them. This CDR3 reads CASSPRFRSGNTIYF. As DNA, the CDR3 is TGTGCCAGCAGTCCTCGCTTTCGATCTGGAAACACCATATATTTT.

This chain uses TRBV6-2 or TRBV6-3 with TRBJ1-6; unclear D gene. V dropped 5 bases and J dropped 14 bases, with 16 bases sitting between them. The germline V gene encodes CDR1 MNHEY and CDR2 SVGEGT. CDR3 length: 13 residues. The CDR3 is CASSPGTLITLHF. Here the CDR3 DNA reads TGTGCCAGCAGTCCGGGAACGTTGATCACCCTCCACTTT.

This rearrangement joins TRBV11-1 to TRBJ1-6, with 11 bases that match TRBD1. Per the germline V gene, CDR1 is SGHAT and CDR2 is FQDESV (reference sequence). Trimming took 5 bases from V and 14 from J; bases not matched to a gene: 8. The CDR3 is 14 amino acids. The CDR3: CASSNGQGAYSLHF. The DNA for the CDR3 is TGTGCCAGCAGCAACGGACAGGGGGCGTATTCCCTCCACTTT.

This clonotype was counted between two and nine times. The chain combines TRBV7-2 with TRBJ2-3, with 11 bases aligning to TRBD2. With 3 bases clipped from V and 8 bases from J, the junction kept 7 bases outside the gene matches. In germline, CDR1 is SGHTA, CDR2 FQGNSA. The CDR3 sequence is 15 residues long. The CDR3 protein is CASSFIAGGPGTQYF. The CDR3, as DNA: TGTGCCAGCAGCTTTATAGCGGGGGGGCCCGGTACGCAGTATTTT. The full variable domain, in which reference TRBV7-2 and TRBJ2-3 provide the parts outside the CDR3, is GAGVSQSPSNKVTEKGKDVELRCDPISGHTALYWYRQSLGQGLEFLIYFQGNSAPDKSGLPSDRFSAERTGGSVSTLTIQRTQQEDSAVYLCASSFIAGGPGTQYFGPGTRLTVL.

The V and J genes are TRBV11-2 and TRBJ2-5; D may correspond to TRBD1 or TRBD2 (5 bases each). The germline V gene has CDR1 SGHAT and CDR2 FQNNGV. The CDR3 is 15 amino acids. The germline V and J ends were trimmed by 6 bases and 7 bases, with 21 bases remaining between them. In nucleotides, the CDR3 is TGTGCCAGCAGATACACGGGACGGTCAATGGGGACCCAGTACTTC. It encodes CASRYTGRSMGTQYF.

Only a few counts were recorded for this clonotype. This sequence joins TRBV20-1 and TRBJ2-1, with 9 nucleotides matching TRBD2. CDR1 is DFQATT and CDR2 is SNEGSKA in the germline V gene (reference sequence). The V segment lost 0 bases and the J segment 3 bases; nucleotides outside the gene matches: 6. This CDR3 comprises 16 residues. The CDR3 region is CSARDRAGGHYNEQFF. DNA for the CDR3: TGCAGTGCTAGAGATCGAGCGGGGGGCCACTACAATGAGCAGTTCTTC.

The CDR3 loop reads CASSWDRGRNEQFF. The CDR3 bases are TGTGCCAGCAGCTGGGACAGGGGGCGCAATGAGCAGTTCTTC. The chain joins TRBV11-2 to TRBJ2-1, with 12 bases lining up with TRBD1. Germline-derived CDR1 and CDR2 are SGHAT and FQNNGV. The CDR3 runs 14 residues. V shed 4 bases, J shed 6 bases, and the junction held 1 base outside the gene matches.

V is TRBV6-2 or TRBV6-3 and J is TRBJ1-5, with D tentatively TRBD1 (6 bases). This CDR3 is 15 amino acids long. The germline gives CDR1 MNHEY, CDR2 SVGEGT. Deletions cut 2 bases from V and 7 bases from J, with 15 bases between. The DNA of the CDR3 is TGTGCCAGCAGTTACCTCGCAGGGGTGGGGCAGCCCCAGCATTTT. It codes for CASSYLAGVGQPQHF.

The chain joins TRBV5-4 to TRBJ1-1; D remains unclear. The CDR3 has 11 residues. Per germline, CDR1 SGHNT and CDR2 YYREEE (reference sequence). Trimming stripped 7 bases from V and 6 bases from J, with 10 bases between. The CDR3 coding sequence is TGTGCCAGCCAATCGACGGCTGAAGCTTTCTTT. Translation gives CASQSTAEAFF.

This clonotype has a count of ten or more. V is TRBV6-5 and J is TRBJ1-5; 7 nucleotides line up with TRBD1. Germline V lookup: CDR1 MNHEY, CDR2 SVGAGI. The CDR3 spans 13 residues. V dropped 3 bases and J dropped 7; count of bases not matched to a gene: 3. CDR3: CASSYQGDQPQHF. The DNA for the CDR3 is TGTGCCAGCAGTTATCAGGGGGACCAGCCCCAGCATTTT.

The chain combines TRBV5-1 with TRBJ2-2; the D call may be TRBD1 or TRBD2 (6 bases each). CDR3 length: 16 residues. The germline V and J ends were trimmed by 4 bases and 3 bases, with 16 bases remaining between them. Germline V gene data show CDR1 as SGHRS and CDR2 as YFSETQ. The CDR3 protein is CASSTDRTIDTGELFF. In DNA, the CDR3 is TGCGCCAGCAGCACCGACAGGACTATTGACACCGGGGAGCTGTTTTTT.

The rearrangement uses TRBV7-9 and TRBJ2-5; tentative D call: TRBD2 (7 bases). V lost 5 bases and J lost 0, with 19 bases in between. The CDR3 covers 17 residues. Germline CDR1 SEHNR, CDR2 FQNEAQ (reference sequence). The CDR3 reads CASSLPPGGRYQETQYF. The CDR3 coding sequence is TGTGCCAGCAGCCTACCACCGGGGGGCCGGTACCAAGAGACCCAGTACTTC.

This clonotype occurred a few times. The chain is built from TRBV5-1 and TRBJ2-5, with D maybe TRBD1 (5 bases). The CDR3 has 14 residues. V lost 1 base to trimming and J lost 0 bases, with 7 bases between them. Germline assignment: CDR1 SGHRS and CDR2 YFSETQ. The CDR3 DNA follows: TGCGCCAGCAGCTTGCCCAGGGACCAAGAGACCCAGTACTTC. This sequence encodes CASSLPRDQETQYF.

This clonotype occurred a few times. This rearrangement joins TRBV11-2 to TRBJ2-7; D perhaps matches TRBD1 (5 bases). In germline, CDR1 is SGHAT, CDR2 FQNNGV. The V gene lost 5 bases and the J gene lost 0 bases, with 11 bases spanning the gap. CDR3 length: 14 residues. The DNA for the CDR3 is TGTGCCAGCAGCCAACAGGCAAGCTCCTACGAGCAGTACGTC. Translation: CASSQQASSYEQYV.

The gene calls are TRBV2 and TRBJ2-5; D possibly corresponds to TRBD2 (7 bases). CDR3 length equals 16 residues. Trimming shortened V by 7 bases and J by 7 bases, and 25 bases separated the two germline ends. Germline V gene sequence: CDR1 SNHLY, CDR2 FYNNEI. CDR3 sequence (DNA): TGTGCCAGCATTAACCGGTCCGGGGGGCCCGCGGGGACCCAGTACTTC. Its protein product is CASINRSGGPAGTQYF.

This clonotype was detected a few times. The chain employs TRBV7-6 and TRBJ2-3, with D unresolved. The germline gives CDR1 SGHVS, CDR2 FNYEAQ. The V gene lost 5 bases and the J gene lost 5 bases, with 11 bases spanning the gap. CDR3 length: 13 amino acids. CDR3 coding DNA: TGTGCCAGCAGCCCCGCCCTGGGAGATACGCAGTATTTT. It encodes CASSPALGDTQYF.

The chain carries TRBV7-2 and TRBJ1-4, with 8 bases that match TRBD1. V was clipped by 2 bases and J by 8 bases; unmatched bases: 4. The length of the CDR3 is 14 residues. The germline V gene encodes CDR1 SGHTA and CDR2 FQGNSA. CDR3 loop: CASSLRDRFEKLFF. The CDR3 coding sequence is TGTGCCAGCAGCTTAAGGGACAGGTTCGAAAAACTGTTTTTT. The whole variable domain, filled in from reference TRBV7-2 and TRBJ1-4, reads GAGVSQSPSNKVTEKGKDVELRCDPISGHTALYWYRQSLGQGLEFLIYFQGNSAPDKSGLPSDRFSAERTGGSVSTLTIQRTQQEDSAVYLCASSLRDRFEKLFFGSGTQLSVL.